The TCR beta chain described here comes from a study of T cell responses to AZD1222 COVID-19 vaccine. Measured with immunoSEQ multiplex PCR; TCRdb has only the in-frame clones, and not every one. Counted here are some 140,000 clones, about 87% occurring once; the ten biggest clones make up 3% to 3.5%. This clone was seen more than once but under ten times. Sequenced here: peripheral blood, sampled on day 0 of AZD1222 vaccination. This TCR derives from an adult in good health.

The CDR3 sequence: CASSPRDRDIYTF. Written as DNA, the CDR3 is TGCGCCAGCAGCCCTCGGGACAGGGACATCTACACCTTC. This chain links TRBV4-3 with TRBJ1-2, with 9 bases aligning to TRBD1. Germline V gene data show CDR1 as LGHNA and CDR2 as YSLEER. The J segment lost 10 bases and the V segment lost 4 bases, leaving 7 bases of the junction unmatched. CDR3 length equals 13 residues.